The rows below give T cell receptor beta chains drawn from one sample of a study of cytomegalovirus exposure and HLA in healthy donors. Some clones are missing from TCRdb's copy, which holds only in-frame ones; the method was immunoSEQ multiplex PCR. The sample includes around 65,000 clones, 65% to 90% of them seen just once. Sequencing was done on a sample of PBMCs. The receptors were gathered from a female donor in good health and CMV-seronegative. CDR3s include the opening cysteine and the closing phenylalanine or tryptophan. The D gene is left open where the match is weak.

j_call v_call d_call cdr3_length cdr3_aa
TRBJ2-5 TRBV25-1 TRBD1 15 CASRPLDRAEETQYF
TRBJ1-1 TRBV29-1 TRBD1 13 CSFNQGVISEAFF
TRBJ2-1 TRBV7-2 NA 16 CASSLGAGPNRNEQFF
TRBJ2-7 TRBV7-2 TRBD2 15 CASGLWGGALYEQYF
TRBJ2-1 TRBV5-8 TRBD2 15 CASSSTSGGLYEQFF
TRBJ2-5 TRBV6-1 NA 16 CASSENSGGWRETQYF
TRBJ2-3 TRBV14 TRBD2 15 CASSLTSGGADTQYF
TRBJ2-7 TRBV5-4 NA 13 CASSFRGAYEQYF
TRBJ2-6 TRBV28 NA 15 CASTYTVSGANVLTF
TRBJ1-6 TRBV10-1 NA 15 CASRQGSSADSPLHF
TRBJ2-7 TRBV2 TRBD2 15 CASSEGTSGAFGQYF
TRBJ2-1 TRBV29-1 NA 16 CSVVVPETSSYNEQFF
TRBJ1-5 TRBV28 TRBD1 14 CASSSGTGHQPQHF
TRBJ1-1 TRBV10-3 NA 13 CAISGWRETEAFF